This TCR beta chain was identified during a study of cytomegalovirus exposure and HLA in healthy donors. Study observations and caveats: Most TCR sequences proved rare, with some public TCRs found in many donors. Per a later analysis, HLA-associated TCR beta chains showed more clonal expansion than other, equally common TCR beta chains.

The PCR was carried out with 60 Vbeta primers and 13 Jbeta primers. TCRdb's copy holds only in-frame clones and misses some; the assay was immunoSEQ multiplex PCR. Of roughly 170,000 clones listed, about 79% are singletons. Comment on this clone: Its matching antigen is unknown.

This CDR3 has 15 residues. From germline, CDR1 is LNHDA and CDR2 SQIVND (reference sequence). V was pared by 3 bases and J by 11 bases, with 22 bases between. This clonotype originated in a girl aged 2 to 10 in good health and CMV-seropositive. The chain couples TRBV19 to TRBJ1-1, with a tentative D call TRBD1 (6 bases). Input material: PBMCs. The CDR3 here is CASSIGGHRDPGAFF. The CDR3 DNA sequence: TGTGCCAGTAGTATTGGTGGACACAGGGACCCAGGGGCTTTCTTT.